This TCR beta chain was profiled in a study of T cell responses to AZD1222 COVID-19 vaccine. Findings and limits, study-wide: Clonal diversity was possibly underestimated, and the donors were mostly white British, with more females. Reportedly, close to half of spike-specific TCRs are directed against unmutated variant regions.

Turning to this clone: Its antigen is not known.

The method was immunoSEQ multiplex PCR; TCRdb's version includes in-frame clones alone and lacks a portion of them. The data show around 120,000 clones, approximately 89% seen once. The V gene's germline CDR1 is LGHDT and CDR2 YNNKEL (reference sequence). V shed 1 base, J shed 2 bases, and the junction held 5 bases outside the gene matches. This CDR3 has 15 amino acids. The sequence was collected from an adult in good health. The gene calls are TRBV3-1 (or the pseudogene TRBV3-2) and TRBJ2-7; the match to TRBD2 covers 7 bases. This sample comprised peripheral blood, obtained on day 0 of AZD1222 vaccination. The CDR3 coding sequence is TGTGCCAGCAGCCAAGGGGCTAGCGGCCCCTACGAGCAGTACTTC. Translated: CASSQGASGPYEQYF.